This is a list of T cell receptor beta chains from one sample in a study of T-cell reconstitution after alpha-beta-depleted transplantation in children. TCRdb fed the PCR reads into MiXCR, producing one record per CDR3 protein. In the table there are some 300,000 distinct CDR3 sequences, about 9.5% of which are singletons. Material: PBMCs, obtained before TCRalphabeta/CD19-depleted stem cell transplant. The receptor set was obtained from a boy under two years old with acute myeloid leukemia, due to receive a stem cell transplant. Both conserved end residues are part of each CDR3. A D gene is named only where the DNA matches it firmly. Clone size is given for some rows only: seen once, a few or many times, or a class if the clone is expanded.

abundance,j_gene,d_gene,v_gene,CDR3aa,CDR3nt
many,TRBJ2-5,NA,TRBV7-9,CASSDTETQYF,TGTGCCAGCAGCGACACGGAGACCCAGTACTTC
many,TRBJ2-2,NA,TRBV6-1,CASSEFGETGELFF,TGTGCCAGCAGTGAATTCGGGGAAACCGGGGAGCTGTTTTTT
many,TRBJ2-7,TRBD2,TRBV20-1,CSARTGLAYEQYF,TGCAGTGCCCGGACGGGACTAGCTTACGAGCAGTACTTC
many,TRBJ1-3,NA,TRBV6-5,CASSSFGQPGNTIYF,TGTGCCAGCAGCTCATTCGGACAGCCTGGAAACACCATATATTTT
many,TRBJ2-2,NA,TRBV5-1,CASSFYGELFF,TGCGCCAGCAGCTTTTACGGGGAGCTGTTTTTT
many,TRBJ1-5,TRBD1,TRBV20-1,CSAGEGQHNQPQHF,TGCAGTGCTGGCGAGGGACAGCACAATCAGCCCCAGCATTTT
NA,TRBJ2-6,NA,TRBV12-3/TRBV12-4,CASVWDGGSVANVLTF,TGTGCCAGCGTCTGGGACGGAGGCTCTGTGGCCAACGTCCTGACTTTC
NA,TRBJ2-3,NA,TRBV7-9,CASTLEGGDTQYF,TGTGCCAGCACCTTAGAAGGGGGAGATACGCAGTATTTT
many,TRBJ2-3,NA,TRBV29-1,CSGRIPIVTDTQYF,TGCAGCGGACGGATTCCTATAGTCACAGATACGCAGTATTTT
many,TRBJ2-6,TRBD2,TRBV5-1,CASSLAVLADIAPSGANVLTF,TGCGCCAGCAGCTTGGCAGTCCTAGCGGACATAGCCCCCTCTGGGGCCAACGTCCTGACTTTC
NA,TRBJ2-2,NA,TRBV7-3,CASSPGSRTNAGELFF,TGTGCCAGCAGCCCCGGGAGCCGGACGAACGCCGGGGAGCTGTTTTTT
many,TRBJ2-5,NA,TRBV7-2,CASIDQGHFQETQYF,TGTGCCAGCATCGACCAGGGACACTTTCAAGAGACCCAGTACTTC
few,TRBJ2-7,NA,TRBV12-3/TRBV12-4,CASSFRAKDYEQYF,TGTGCCAGCAGTTTCCGGGCCAAGGACTACGAGCAGTACTTC
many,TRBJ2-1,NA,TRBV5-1,CASSLNPPYNEQFF,TGCGCCAGCAGCTTGAATCCTCCCTACAATGAGCAGTTCTTC
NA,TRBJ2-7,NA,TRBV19,CASSIRPGYEQYF,TGTGCCAGTAGTATCCGTCCTGGCTACGAGCAGTACTTC
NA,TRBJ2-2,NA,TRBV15,CATSRGGDSYRGTGELFF,TGTGCCACCAGCAGAGGAGGGGACTCATACAGGGGAACCGGGGAGCTGTTTTTT
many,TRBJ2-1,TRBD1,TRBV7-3,CASSLRPGQVYNEQFF,TGTGCCAGCAGCTTAAGACCGGGACAGGTCTACAATGAGCAGTTCTTC
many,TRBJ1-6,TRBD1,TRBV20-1,CSARDRGSPLHF,TGCAGTGCTAGGGACAGGGGTTCACCCCTCCACTTT
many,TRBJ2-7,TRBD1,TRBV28,CASSPSGTASYEQYF,TGTGCCAGCAGTCCCTCCGGGACAGCCTCCTACGAGCAGTACTTC
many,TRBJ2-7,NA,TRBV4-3,CASSQFSKVKGEQYF,TGCGCCAGCAGCCAATTTTCTAAGGTGAAGGGCGAGCAGTACTTC
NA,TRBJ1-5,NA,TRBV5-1,CASQNRDPASNQPQHF,TGCGCCAGCCAAAACAGGGATCCGGCTAGCAATCAGCCCCAGCATTTT
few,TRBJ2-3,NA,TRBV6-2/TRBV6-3,CASSQGPPSTDTQYF,TGTGCCAGCAGTCAAGGGCCCCCTAGCACAGATACGCAGTATTTT
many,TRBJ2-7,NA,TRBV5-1,CASRYFFSYEQYF,TGCGCCAGCAGGTATTTTTTCTCCTACGAGCAGTACTTC
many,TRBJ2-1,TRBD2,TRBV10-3,CAISESDTSVNEQFF,TGTGCCATCAGTGAGTCCGATACTAGCGTCAATGAGCAGTTCTTC
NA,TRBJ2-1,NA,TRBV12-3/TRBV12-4,CASSSIGPRRDEQFF,TGTGCCAGCAGTTCCATCGGACCGCGGCGGGATGAGCAGTTCTTC
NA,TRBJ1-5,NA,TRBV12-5,CASGLGRPGPNQPQHF,TGTGCTAGTGGTTTGGGAAGGCCAGGCCCTAATCAGCCCCAGCATTTT
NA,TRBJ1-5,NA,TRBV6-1,CASSERQADQPQHF,TGTGCCAGCAGTGAAAGACAGGCTGATCAGCCCCAGCATTTT
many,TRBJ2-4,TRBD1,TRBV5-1,CASSAGTGERAKNIQYF,TGCGCCAGCAGCGCCGGGACAGGGGAGCGGGCCAAAAACATTCAGTACTTC
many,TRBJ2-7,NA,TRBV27,CASSRSIRNEQYF,TGTGCCAGCAGCCGCTCGATCAGGAACGAGCAGTACTTC
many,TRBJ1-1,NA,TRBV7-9,CASSPLTQNTEAFF,TGTGCCAGCAGTCCGCTGACTCAGAACACTGAAGCTTTCTTT
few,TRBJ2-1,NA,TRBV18,CASSPLNTEQFF,TGTGCCAGCTCACCACTTAATACGGAGCAGTTCTTC
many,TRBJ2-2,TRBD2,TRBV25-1,CASSEWGGTGELFF,TGTGCCAGCAGTGAGTGGGGGGGGACCGGGGAGCTGTTTTTT
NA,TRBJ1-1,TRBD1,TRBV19,CASMGQGWGNTEAFF,TGTGCCAGTATGGGACAGGGATGGGGAAACACTGAAGCTTTCTTT
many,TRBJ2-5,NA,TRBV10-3,CAISPGGETQYF,TGTGCCATCAGCCCAGGGGGGGAGACCCAGTACTTC
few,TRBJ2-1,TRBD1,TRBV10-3,CAITPTPGQGSYSYNEQFF,TGTGCCATCACCCCAACCCCGGGACAGGGATCCTATTCCTACAATGAGCAGTTCTTC
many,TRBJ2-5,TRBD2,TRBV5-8,CASSLAGLARGKETQYF,TGTGCCAGCAGCTTGGCGGGACTAGCCAGGGGGAAAGAGACCCAGTACTTC
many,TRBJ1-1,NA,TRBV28,CASRPMNTEAFF,TGTGCCAGCAGACCGATGAACACTGAAGCTTTCTTT
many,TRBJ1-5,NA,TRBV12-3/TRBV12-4,CASSFGDVNQPQHF,TGTGCCAGCAGTTTTGGGGACGTCAATCAGCCCCAGCATTTT
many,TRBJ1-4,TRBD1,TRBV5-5,CASSLGQGGGEKLFF,TGTGCCAGCAGCCTAGGACAGGGCGGAGGGGAAAAACTGTTTTTT
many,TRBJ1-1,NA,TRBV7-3,CASSLSGENAEAFF,TGTGCCAGCAGCTTATCCGGGGAGAACGCTGAAGCTTTCTTT
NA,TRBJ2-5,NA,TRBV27,CASSWTALLGETQYF,TGTGCCAGCAGCTGGACAGCTCTTCTAGGAGAGACCCAGTACTTC
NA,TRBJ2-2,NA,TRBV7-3,CASSLTGNTRELFF,TGTGCCAGCAGCTTAACAGGGAACACCCGGGAGCTGTTTTTT
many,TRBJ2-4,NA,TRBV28,CASSFQGAKNIQYF,TGTGCCAGCAGTTTCCAGGGGGCCAAAAACATTCAGTACTTC
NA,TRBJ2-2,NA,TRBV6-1,CASSGWANTGELFF,TGTGCCAGCAGTGGATGGGCCAACACCGGGGAGCTGTTTTTT
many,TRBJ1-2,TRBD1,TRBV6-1,CASSGGTVNYGYTF,TGTGCCAGCAGTGGGGGGACAGTTAACTATGGCTACACCTTC
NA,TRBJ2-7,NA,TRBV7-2,CASSPGRVNEQYF,TGTGCCAGCAGCCCCGGCCGAGTAAACGAGCAGTACTTC
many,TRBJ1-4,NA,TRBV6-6,CASSYNEKLFF,TGTGCCAGCAGTTATAATGAAAAACTGTTTTTT
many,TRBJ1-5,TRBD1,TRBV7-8,CASSLKLGQGKGQPQHF,TGTGCCAGCAGCCTCAAGCTGGGACAGGGGAAAGGTCAGCCCCAGCATTTT
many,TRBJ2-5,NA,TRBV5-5,CASSFPEETQYF,TGTGCCAGCAGCTTTCCCGAAGAGACCCAGTACTTC